The 8 T cell receptor beta chains given below trace back to one sample, sequenced in a study of T cells in women clearing cervical HPV infection. Here immunoSEQ multiplex PCR was the method, and the copy in TCRdb shows in-frame clones only, minus some. The sample table sets out approximately 41,000 clones. Material: blood buffy coat. The source of these receptors is a woman aged 18 to 75 with a cervical HPV16 infection that either progressed to CIN3+ or cleared (not recorded which).

As to this clone: Read data end 3 residues before the CDR3 end; the end is taken from the germline J gene. The chain employs TRBV7-9 and TRBJ2-4; D possibly corresponds to TRBD2 (5 bases). The ends were cut back, 5 bases at V and 6 bases at J, with 14 bases in the middle. This CDR3 region has 14 residues. CDR1 SEHNR and CDR2 FQNEAQ come from the germline V gene (reference sequence). The CDR3 spells CASSRLGEGNIQYF. CDR3 DNA (partial): TGTGCCAGCAGCCGCCTGGGTGAGGGAAACATT.

As for this clone: The read gets to within 3 residues of the CDR3 end, and the germline J gene fills in the rest. The rearrangement joins TRBV9 to TRBJ2-7; D may be TRBD1 or TRBD2 (5 bases each). The V gene's germline CDR1 is SGDLS and CDR2 YYNGEE. The germline V and J ends were trimmed by 0 bases and 5 bases, with 18 bases remaining between them. The CDR3 length is 16 residues. The CDR3 sequence is CASSVGVQEVWNEQYF. The DNA read from the CDR3 is TGTGCCAGCAGCGTAGGGGTACAGGAGGTTTGGAACGAG.

As regards this clone: The read comes to an end 3 residues before the CDR3 does, leaving the germline J gene to fill in the end. V and J are TRBV6-2 or TRBV6-3 and TRBJ1-5, with no clear D. The CDR3 is made up of 15 amino acids. Germline V gene data show CDR1 as MNHEY and CDR2 as SVGEGT. Trimming shortened V by 4 bases and J by 2 bases, and 12 bases separated the two germline ends. The CDR3: CASSFGGSGNQPQHF. Partial CDR3 DNA: TGTGCCAGCAGTTTCGGTGGTTCGGGCAATCAGCCC.

CDR3 DNA (partial): TGTGCCATCAGTGGGACAGGGACGATCGGAGAGACC. It specifies CAISGTGTIGET. The CDR3 in its entirety is CAISGTGTIGETQYF. The chain uses TRBV10-3 and TRBJ2-5; 8 bases line up with TRBD1. The read ends 3 residues early relative to the CDR3; the germline J gene fills the gap. Looked up from germline, CDR1 is ENHRY and CDR2 is SYGVKD. The junction had 8 bases not matched to a gene; V was cut back by 4 bases and J by 4 bases. CDR3 length: 15 residues.

Note on this clone: The sequence runs out 3 residues before the end of the CDR3; the remainder is reconstructed from the germline J gene. This chain joins TRBV5-6 and TRBJ2-1, with D possibly matching TRBD1 (5 bases). This CDR3 contains 15 residues. Germline CDR1 is SGHDT and CDR2 is YYEEEE. The germline V and J ends were trimmed by 4 bases and 9 bases, with 20 bases remaining between them. Partial CDR3 DNA: TGTGCCAGCAGCCAGCAGGGCTTTCTTTTTACTGAG. Protein product: CASSQQGFLFTE. The entire CDR3 sequence reads CASSQQGFLFTEQFF.

A remark on this clone: The read stops 3 residues short of the end of the CDR3; the missing end is completed from the germline J gene. This chain joins TRBV28 and TRBJ1-4, with TRBD1 matching 10 bases. CDR1 and CDR2 (germline): MDHEN, SYDVKM. CDR3 length equals 16 residues. The J segment lost 8 bases and the V segment lost 4 bases, leaving 10 bases of the junction unmatched. This CDR3 reads CASSSHRQGAVEKLFF. The CDR3 bases that were read are TGTGCCAGCAGTTCCCACAGACAGGGGGCGGTAGAAAAA. Full variable domain (rest looked up from reference TRBV28 and TRBJ1-4): DVKVTQSSRYLVKRTGEKVFLECVQDMDHENMFWYRQDPGLGLRLIYFSYDVKMKEKGDIPEGYSVSREKKERFSLILESASTNQTSMYLCASSSHRQGAVEKLFFGSGTQLSVL.

Concerning this clone itself: Read sequence stops 3 residues before the CDR3 end, and the germline J gene provides the missing end. The chain uses TRBV28 and TRBJ2-7; 7 positions agree with TRBD1. V lost 10 bases and J lost 4; bases outside the gene matches: 7. Germline-derived CDR1 and CDR2 are MDHEN and SYDVKM. CDR3 length: 12 amino acids. Here the CDR3 reads CATRDREYEQYF. The sequenced part of the CDR3 DNA is TGTGCCACCCGGGACAGAGAATACGAG. The variable domain in full, with the rest retrieved from reference TRBV28 and TRBJ2-7, is DVKVTQSSRYLVKRTGEKVFLECVQDMDHENMFWYRQDPGLGLRLIYFSYDVKMKEKGDIPEGYSVSREKKERFSLILESASTNQTSMYLCATRDREYEQYFGPGTRLTVT.

About this clone itself: The read terminates 3 residues before the CDR3 end, so the remaining end is supplied by the germline J gene. The chain joins TRBV2 to TRBJ2-1, with unresolved D. CDR3 size: 12 residues. The germline CDR1 and CDR2 sequences are SNHLY and FYNNEI. V lost 3 bases, J lost 5 bases, and 5 bases lay in between. The CDR3 reads CASSDDNNEQFF. The part of the CDR3 DNA that was read is TGTGCCAGCAGTGATGACAACAATGAG.